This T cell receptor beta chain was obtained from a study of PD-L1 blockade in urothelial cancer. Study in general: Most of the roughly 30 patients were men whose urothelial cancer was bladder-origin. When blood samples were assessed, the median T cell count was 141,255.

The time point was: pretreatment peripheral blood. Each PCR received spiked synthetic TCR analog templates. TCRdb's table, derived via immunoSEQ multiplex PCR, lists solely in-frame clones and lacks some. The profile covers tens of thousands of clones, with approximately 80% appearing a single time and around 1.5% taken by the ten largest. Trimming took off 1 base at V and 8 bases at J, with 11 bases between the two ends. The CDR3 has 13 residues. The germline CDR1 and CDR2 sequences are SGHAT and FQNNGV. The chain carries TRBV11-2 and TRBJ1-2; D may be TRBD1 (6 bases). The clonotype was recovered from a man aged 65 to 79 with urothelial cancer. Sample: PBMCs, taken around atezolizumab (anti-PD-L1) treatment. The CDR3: CASSLVAGVGYTF. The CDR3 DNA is TGTGCCAGCAGCTTAGTTGCAGGGGTGGGCTACACCTTC.